The 5 T cell receptor beta chains given below trace back to one sample, sequenced in a study of cytomegalovirus exposure and HLA in healthy donors. The primer mix had 60 Vbeta and 13 Jbeta primers. TCRdb's table, derived via immunoSEQ multiplex PCR, lists solely in-frame clones and lacks some. The sample includes around 100,000 clones, over 65% seen only once; the top ten take 5.2%. Material for sequencing was PBMCs. These receptors were obtained from a female donor in good health and CMV-seropositive.

This chain connects TRBV30 to TRBJ1-2; D not certain. From germline, CDR1 is GTSNPN and CDR2 SVGIG (reference sequence). V lost 0 bases to trimming and J lost 2 bases, with 16 bases between them. The CDR3 spans 16 residues. In nucleotides, the CDR3 is TGTGCCTGGAGTGTAGGTTGGCAGCGGCAGAACTATGGCTACACCTTC. It is translated as CAWSVGWQRQNYGYTF. The whole variable domain, filled in from reference TRBV30 and TRBJ1-2, reads SQTIHQWPATLVQPVGSPLSLECTVEGTSNPNLYWYRQAAGRGLQLLFYSVGIGQISSEVPQNLSASRPQDRQFILSSKKLLLSDSGFYLCAWSVGWQRQNYGYTFGSGTRLTVV.

The rearrangement joins TRBV29-1 to TRBJ1-1, with 11 bases identical to TRBD1. Germline CDR1 reads SQVTM; CDR2 reads ANQGSEA. The length of the CDR3 is 17 residues. The J segment lost 4 bases and the V segment lost 6 bases, leaving 16 bases of the junction unmatched. CDR3 in amino acids: CSVPSDRGRGLGTEAFF. The CDR3 region has the DNA TGCAGCGTACCCTCGGACAGGGGGCGCGGCTTGGGCACTGAAGCTTTCTTT.

This clone was observed a single time. The chain is built from TRBV14 and TRBJ2-2; 8 nucleotides align to TRBD1. J was trimmed by 7 bases and V by 2 bases; bases with no gene match: 3. This CDR3 contains 14 residues. Per germline, CDR1 SGHDN and CDR2 FVKESK. The CDR3 loop is CASSQLQGVGELFF. The DNA for the CDR3 is TGTGCCAGCAGCCAACTACAGGGGGTCGGGGAGCTGTTTTTT. The full variable domain, completed using reference TRBV14 and TRBJ2-2, is EAGVTQFPSHSVIEKGQTVTLRCDPISGHDNLYWYRRVMGKEIKFLLHFVKESKQDESGMPNNRFLAERTGGTYSTLKVQPAELEDSGVYFCASSQLQGVGELFFGEGSRLTVL.

This clone came up a few times. V gene TRBV2 combines with J gene TRBJ2-1; weak D call: TRBD1 (6 bases). CDR1 is SNHLY and CDR2 is FYNNEI in the germline V gene. The CDR3 covers 13 residues. Trimming stripped 6 bases from V and 10 bases from J, with 16 bases between. CDR3 in DNA: TGTGCCAGCAGCGCCCCGGGACAACTGGAGCAGTTCTTC. This translates into CASSAPGQLEQFF.

This clone was seen a single time. The chain recombines TRBV2 with TRBJ1-4; 7 nucleotides align to TRBD1. The germline V gene has CDR1 SNHLY and CDR2 FYNNEI. Trimming at V came to 6 bases and at J to 0 bases, leaving 1 base not matched to a gene. This CDR3 spans 14 amino acids. The CDR3 DNA follows: TGTGCCAGCAGACAGGGGACAACTAATGAAAAACTGTTTTTT. It codes for CASRQGTTNEKLFF.